The T cell receptor (beta chain) described here comes from a study of cytomegalovirus exposure and HLA in healthy donors. Study information: Of about 390 genotyped donors, roughly 81% grouped in the Caucasian-associated ancestry cluster.

Samples came from healthy bone marrow donors. The PCR made use of 60 Vbeta and 13 Jbeta primers. Here immunoSEQ multiplex PCR was the method, and the copy in TCRdb shows in-frame clones only, minus some. This sample yields about 160,000 clones, of which 80% to 85% are seen a single time; roughly 1% belongs to the top ten. Study-level points and caveats: HLA restriction was apparent for most CMV-associated TCR beta chains in a later analysis. The study designated 160 or so TCR beta chains cytomegalovirus-associated.

Worth noting for this clone: The antigen is unknown.

Germline lookup yields CDR1 SGHDN and CDR2 FVKESK. The CDR3 loop spans 15 amino acids. The V gene lost 3 bases and the J gene lost 6 bases, with 17 bases spanning the gap. This chain uses TRBV14 with TRBJ1-2; perhaps TRBD1 as D (6 bases). Sequencing input: PBMCs. The sequence was collected from a man under 40 in good health and CMV-seronegative. CDR3: CASSQRGGVSDGYTF. Here the CDR3 DNA reads TGTGCCAGCAGCCAGAGGGGGGGCGTATCTGATGGCTACACCTTC.